The rows below give T cell receptor beta chains drawn from one sample of a study of T cells expressing NK-cell markers. Reprocessing the 5' RACE reads, TCRdb reports a single entry for every CDR3 protein and omits DNA. Its clone listing holds 500,000 to 700,000 distinct CDR3 sequences. Sequences were obtained from blood T cells: a sorted CD56 or NKG2C T cell subset, CD4+ or CD8+ T cells, or bulk PBMC T cells (not recorded which). Every receptor here comes from a man between 18 and 29 years old in good health. Both conserved end residues are part of each CDR3.

CASSLGTTDYQPQHF	TRBJ1-5	TRBV11-2
CAISGTGLDEVAFNEQFF	TRBJ2-1	TRBV10-3
CASSLARGRSQPQHF	TRBJ1-5	TRBV12-3/TRBV12-4
CATSDFTKGRETQYF	TRBJ2-5	TRBV24-1
CASSPQLRGSNEKLFF	TRBJ1-4	TRBV7-8
CASSLKKGQSGTSYNEQFF	TRBJ2-1	TRBV11-2
CASRWRGAQETQYF	TRBJ2-5	TRBV7-8
CSVEGPGQRYNEQFF	TRBJ2-1	TRBV29-1
CATSDSEQGSDQPQHF	TRBJ1-5	TRBV24-1
CASSSSEVEQFF	TRBJ2-1	TRBV11-2
CASGVGGYNEQFF	TRBJ2-1	TRBV12-5
CASSIQGARGYTF	TRBJ1-2	TRBV5-4
CSATSVDTGELFF	TRBJ2-2	TRBV20-1
CASRPQGVGGTEAFF	TRBJ1-1	TRBV7-9
CASSFARAGELFF	TRBJ2-2	TRBV12-3/TRBV12-4
CASSPAGRFRANVLTF	TRBJ2-6	TRBV7-2
CASSSWTGGGDEQFF	TRBJ2-1	TRBV12-3/TRBV12-4
CASSARLAGEGNTQYF	TRBJ2-3	TRBV25-1
CASSLNYWPAGGPNTGELFF	TRBJ2-2	TRBV11-2
CASKTGTGGSYNEQFF	TRBJ2-1	TRBV6-1
CASSQDRWGYGYTF	TRBJ1-2	TRBV4-2
CSVGISGGVQETQYF	TRBJ2-5	TRBV29-1
CATKGTWRGETQYF	TRBJ2-5	TRBV15
CASAGGRNPFF	TRBJ2-1	TRBV12-3/TRBV12-4
CASSTVNWEKLFF	TRBJ1-4	TRBV12-3/TRBV12-4
CASSRDRRYYEQYF	TRBJ2-7	TRBV12-3/TRBV12-4
CASSLVGGGPYNEQFF	TRBJ2-1	TRBV13
CASSDSPRGGYNEQFF	TRBJ2-1	TRBV6-4
CASAKRTSGREREQFF	TRBJ2-1	TRBV2
CASSLQASGRAEQYF	TRBJ2-7	TRBV4-3
CASSQYYTGELFF	TRBJ2-2	TRBV4-1
CASYHSGSNEQFF	TRBJ2-1	TRBV5-1
CASSLESGTDTQYF	TRBJ2-3	TRBV27
CASTGSTDTQYF	TRBJ2-3	TRBV6-1
CASSPGQGENTEAFF	TRBJ1-1	TRBV14
CASSRRTGPQNQPQHF	TRBJ1-5	TRBV6-2/TRBV6-3